The sample holds many counts of the clone carrying this TCR beta chain. The sample is drawn from a study of T-cell memory formation after mild COVID-19. MiXCR, run by TCRdb on the 5' RACE reads, gives a single entry per CDR3 protein. This table holds approximately 150,000 distinct CDR3 sequences, around 5.8% found once. The sequenced sample consisted of PBMCs or a T cell subset sorted from them (not recorded which). The TCR originated in an adult woman who had mild COVID-19 (a few samples of this study predate the infection). Cell type and time point are not known.

The CDR3, as DNA: TGCGCCAGCAGCTTTGGCGGGAGCCACAATGAGCAGTTCTTC. This encodes CASSFGGSHNEQFF. The gene calls are TRBV5-1 and TRBJ2-1; 7 nucleotides agree with TRBD2. Unmatched junction bases numbered 4, after V lost 2 bases and J lost 5 bases. Germline V gene sequence: CDR1 SGHRS, CDR2 YFSETQ. This CDR3 is built from 14 residues.